The T cell receptor (beta chain) under discussion was sequenced for a study of cytomegalovirus exposure and HLA in healthy donors. Repertoires were generated with immunoSEQ multiplex PCR, while TCRdb's copy carries only in-frame clones and drops some. The data show 130,000 to 150,000 clones, with less than 90% seen just once and approximately 3% held by the top ten. The CDR3 loop spans 14 amino acids. Germline V lookup: CDR1 ENHRY, CDR2 SYGVKD. V gave up 0 bases and J gave up 4 bases, with 10 bases separating them. Sequencing was done on a sample of PBMCs. The TCR was taken from a man between 18 and 29 years old in good health and CMV-seronegative. The V gene is TRBV10-3, the J gene TRBJ2-7, with D possibly being TRBD1 (5 bases). In nucleotides, the CDR3 is TGTGCCATCAGTGAGTCGCAGGGAACGTACGAGCAGTACTTC. Residues: CAISESQGTYEQYF.